A selection of T cell receptor beta chains follows, all from one sample in a study of response to subunit inactivated influenza vaccine. MiXCR, applied by TCRdb to the RT-PCR reads, yields one record per CDR3 protein. The sample holds about 780,000 distinct CDR3 sequences; around 18% are singletons and the top ten take approximately 10%. The sequencing here drew on PBMCs from blood, taken roughly 5 days after vaccination. All receptors come from a man between 50 and 59 years old who received an inactivated influenza vaccine. The conserved cysteine and the conserved F or W are not part of the CDR3 here. Each record gives: J gene, V gene, D gene, CDR3 protein. The D gene is left open where the match is weak.

>TRBJ2-1|TRBV24-1|TRBD2
ATSVSGWYNEQF
>TRBJ1-1|TRBV12-3/TRBV12-4|-
ASSLHTEAF
>TRBJ2-1|TRBV11-2|-
ASSSKDRRWNNEQF
>TRBJ1-2|TRBV7-2|TRBD1
ASTRAGGGNYGYT
>TRBJ2-1|TRBV15|-
ATSTGTLRPYEQF
>TRBJ2-1|TRBV6-1|-
ASSDQVGEQF
>TRBJ2-1|TRBV29-1|-
SVAVGSYNEQF
>TRBJ2-1|TRBV11-1|-
ASSLALASHNEQF
>TRBJ2-1|TRBV4-3|-
ASSQDFVGIGAVAYNEQF
>TRBJ1-2|TRBV20-1|-
SATRGLDGYT
>TRBJ2-1|TRBV20-1|-
SARDRVGWDEQF
>TRBJ2-1|TRBV15|-
ATSKGTRFEQF
>TRBJ2-3|TRBV2|-
ASSLRFSTDTQY
>TRBJ2-3|TRBV10-3|TRBD1
ATSSDRPDTQY
>TRBJ1-5|TRBV12-3/TRBV12-4|-
ASSFSGSGNQPQH
>TRBJ2-3|TRBV20-1|TRBD1
TTGGRDTQY
>TRBJ2-3|TRBV3-1|TRBD2
ASSRTSYLTDTQY
>TRBJ2-7|TRBV7-3|-
ASSLTAENEQY
>TRBJ1-5|TRBV6-2/TRBV6-3|-
ASSLRQFLAQH
>TRBJ2-2|TRBV12-3/TRBV12-4|-
ASSLGGRTGELF
>TRBJ2-3|TRBV13|TRBD2
ASSLVGRTGASGKATDTQY
>TRBJ2-1|TRBV28|TRBD2
ASSAYSGRSDNEQF
>TRBJ2-7|TRBV27|TRBD1
ASSTDREPSYEQY
>TRBJ1-3|TRBV12-3/TRBV12-4|-
ASRSHRAAGNTIY
>TRBJ2-1|TRBV20-1|-
SARFPRPLDEQF
>TRBJ2-1|TRBV14|-
ASSQGRESYNEQF